These 11 T cell receptor beta chains originate from one sample sequenced in a study of T cell changes during pregnancy in multiple sclerosis. The assay was immunoSEQ multiplex PCR, and TCRdb's table has in-frame clones only and misses some. Of about 59,000 clones listed, over 90% are singletons. The sequences come from CD8+ T cells from peripheral blood mononuclear cells, collected in the third trimester of pregnancy. The receptors stem from a female donor with multiple sclerosis, enrolled in a pregnancy study.

V usage is TRBV14 and J usage is TRBJ1-2; no clear D gene. CDR3 length: 13 amino acids. V was shortened by 0 bases and J by 9 bases, with 11 bases between the two germline ends. From germline, CDR1 is SGHDN and CDR2 FVKESK. DNA for the CDR3: TGTGCCAGCAGCCAAGAGCAGTTTGTGAGCTACACCTTC. Encoded protein: CASSQEQFVSYTF.

The rearrangement links TRBV9 to TRBJ2-2; 9 bases fit TRBD2. The CDR3 spans 16 residues. The V gene end was trimmed by 3 bases and the J gene end by 4 bases; junction bases not matched to a gene: 7. The germline V gene encodes CDR1 SGDLS and CDR2 YYNGEE. CDR3 bases: TGTGCCAGCAGCGATGAAGCGGGGGGATCCACCGGGGAGCTGTTTTTT. This translates into CASSDEAGGSTGELFF.

V usage is TRBV5-4 and J usage is TRBJ2-7; tentative D call: TRBD2 (6 bases). Trimming removed 3 bases at V and 7 bases at J, with 17 bases between. The V gene's germline CDR1 is SGHNT and CDR2 YYREEE (reference sequence). The CDR3 sequence is 14 residues long. In DNA form, the CDR3 reads TGTGCCAGCAGCTCGGGACTCTCCCAGGGAGAGCAGTACTTC. It yields the protein CASSSGLSQGEQYF.

The rearrangement joins TRBV28 to TRBJ2-7; D may be TRBD1 (5 bases). The CDR3 spans 13 residues. From germline, CDR1 is MDHEN and CDR2 SYDVKM. Trimming pared 6 bases from V and 1 base from J, leaving 10 bases between. DNA for the CDR3: TGTGCCAGCAGGGGCCAGGGATCCTACGAGCAGTACTTC. It is translated as CASRGQGSYEQYF. Full variable domain (remainder filled in from reference TRBV28 and TRBJ2-7): DVKVTQSSRYLVKRTGEKVFLECVQDMDHENMFWYRQDPGLGLRLIYFSYDVKMKEKGDIPEGYSVSREKKERFSLILESASTNQTSMYLCASRGQGSYEQYFGPGTRLTVT.

The V and J genes are TRBV7-9 and TRBJ2-1; 9 bases fit TRBD1. V lost 5 bases, J lost 9 bases, and 11 bases stayed unmatched. There are 15 residues in the CDR3. Germline lookup yields CDR1 SEHNR and CDR2 FQNEAQ (reference sequence). DNA for the CDR3: TGTGCCAGCAGCCAGGACAGGGGATTGCTAGGTGAGCAGTTCTTC. Translating it yields CASSQDRGLLGEQFF. Based on the CDR3 plus reference TRBV7-9 and TRBJ2-1, the full variable domain is DTGVSQNPRHKITKRGQNVTFRCDPISEHNRLYWYRQTLGQGPEFLTYFQNEAQLEKSRLLSDRFSAERPKGSFSTLEIQRTEQGDSAMYLCASSQDRGLLGEQFFGPGTRLTVL.

V gene TRBV7-2 combines with J gene TRBJ2-1; unclear D gene. CDR1 and CDR2 from the germline V gene are SGHTA and FQGNSA. V gave up 5 bases and J gave up 4 bases, with 15 bases separating them. The CDR3 is made up of 15 amino acids. CDR3 residues: CASSAEHWAYNEQFF. The DNA of the CDR3 is TGTGCCAGCAGCGCAGAACATTGGGCATACAATGAGCAGTTCTTC.

This clone showed up just once. The V call is TRBV7-9, the J call TRBJ2-7; 9 bases agree with TRBD2. V shed 4 bases, J shed 2 bases, and the junction held 3 bases outside the gene matches. Germline values: CDR1 SEHNR, CDR2 FQNEAQ (reference sequence). The CDR3 is 14 amino acids. The CDR3 coding sequence is TGTGCCAGCAGCTACGGCGGGAGGGCCTACGAGCAGTACTTC. It is translated as CASSYGGRAYEQYF.

The chain couples TRBV15 to TRBJ2-7; 7 nucleotides align to TRBD1. Trimming removed 4 bases from V and 3 bases from J; junction bases left unmatched: 6. This CDR3 has 14 amino acids. Looked up from germline, CDR1 is LNHNV and CDR2 is YYDKDF (reference sequence). CDR3 DNA: TGTGCCACCAGCACAAGTTCAGGGGGCTACGAGCAGTACTTC. It is translated as CATSTSSGGYEQYF.

The chain recombines TRBV7-9 with TRBJ2-1, with 8 bases lining up with TRBD1. V was pared by 4 bases and J by 8 bases, with 7 bases of the junction left unmatched. From germline, CDR1 is SEHNR and CDR2 FQNEAQ (reference sequence). This CDR3 contains 14 residues. CDR3 bases: TGTGCCAGCAGCTATCGTGACAGGGGTCATGAGCAGTTCTTC. Its translation is CASSYRDRGHEQFF.

This clone was seen a handful of times. V usage is TRBV29-1 and J usage is TRBJ2-2; perhaps TRBD2 as D (6 bases). Germline assignment: CDR1 SQVTM and CDR2 ANQGSEA. The CDR3 extends over 13 amino acids. V shed 3 bases and J shed 2 bases, with 7 bases lying between them. For the CDR3, the DNA is TGCAGCGTTGAGGCGGGAAACACCGGGGAGCTGTTTTTT. Protein sequence: CSVEAGNTGELFF.

The chain links TRBV7-9 to TRBJ1-3, with D possibly TRBD1 on 6 matching bases. Per germline, CDR1 SEHNR and CDR2 FQNEAQ (reference sequence). Trimming removed 5 bases at V and 1 base at J, with 12 bases between. The CDR3 spans 15 residues. The CDR3 coding sequence is TGTGCCAGCAGCCCAGGGGATACTTCTGGAAACACCATATATTTT. Its translation is CASSPGDTSGNTIYF.